A single sample is the source of the 16 T cell receptor beta chains below, sequenced in a study of blood T cell repertoires in COVID-19. Repertoires were generated with immunoSEQ multiplex PCR, while TCRdb's copy carries only in-frame clones and drops some. The profile shows approximately 94,000 clones, approximately 87% of them singletons. Material for sequencing was peripheral blood. The receptors originated from a human donor in a cohort sampled during active COVID-19.

With respect to this clone: At one end, the junction sequence differs from germline, possibly due to a read error. The rearrangement joins TRBV9 to TRBJ2-7; TRBD2 is a possible D gene (5 bases). Germline V gene sequence: CDR1 SGDLS, CDR2 YYNGEE. CDR3 length: 13 amino acids. In DNA form, the CDR3 reads TGTGTCAGCAGCGTGGGAGACTCCTACGAGCAGTACTTC. Protein product: CVSSVGDSYEQYF.

This sequence joins TRBV5-1 and TRBJ2-3; 8 bases map to TRBD2. V trimming: 3 bases; J trimming: 4 bases; junction bases outside the gene matches: 7. Germline-derived CDR1 and CDR2 are SGHRS and YFSETQ. This CDR3 has 15 residues. CDR3 in amino acids: CASSSTGGPSDTQYF. CDR3 nucleotide sequence: TGCGCCAGCAGCTCTACGGGGGGGCCCTCAGATACGCAGTATTTT.

The chain combines TRBV6-2 or TRBV6-3 with TRBJ1-4, with no clear D. Trimming took off 3 bases at V and 8 bases at J, with 16 bases between the two ends. The CDR3 has 15 amino acids. Per germline, CDR1 MNHEY and CDR2 SVGEGT. The CDR3 region is CASSYLGRIGEKLFF. CDR3 in DNA: TGTGCCAGCAGTTATCTGGGGAGGATCGGGGAAAAACTGTTTTTT.

The chain joins TRBV18 to TRBJ1-6, with a possible D match to TRBD1 (6 bases). CDR1 and CDR2 (germline): KGHSH, LQKENI. The CDR3 runs 14 residues. With 2 bases removed from V and 8 bases from J, the gap between germline ends came to 10 bases. In DNA form, the CDR3 reads TGTGCCAGCTCACCAGGGGGCAGGGATTCACCCCTCCACTTT. Translating it yields CASSPGGRDSPLHF.

V is TRBV10-2 and J is TRBJ1-1; D perhaps matches TRBD1 (5 bases). The CDR3 covers 16 residues. The germline CDR1 and CDR2 sequences are WSHSY and SAAADI. V lost 2 bases and J 1 base, leaving 14 bases between the germline ends. Written as DNA, the CDR3 is TGCGCCAGCAGTGAGCCTCTGAATCAGGGGAACACTGAAGCTTTCTTT. It translates to CASSEPLNQGNTEAFF.

The chain is built from TRBV28 and TRBJ1-5; TRBD1 aligns across 9 bases. V shed 6 bases, J shed 0 bases, and the junction held 9 bases outside the gene matches. The CDR3 consists of 17 residues. CDR1 is MDHEN, CDR2 SYDVKM, per germline. CDR3 bases: TGTGCCAGCAGACATTTACAGGGGGCGAATAGCAATCAGCCCCAGCATTTT. The encoded protein is CASRHLQGANSNQPQHF.

J is TRBJ2-3 and V is TRBV7-2; 12 bases align to TRBD2. The CDR3 length is 16 residues. CDR1 is SGHTA and CDR2 is FQGNSA in the germline V gene. V shed 3 bases, J shed 6 bases, and the junction held 7 bases outside the gene matches. The CDR3 loop reads CASSFSSGRASDTQYF. The CDR3 nucleotides are TGTGCCAGCAGCTTCTCTAGCGGGAGGGCCTCGGATACGCAGTATTTT.

This clone occurred once. The chain couples TRBV2 to TRBJ1-2, with D possibly TRBD1 on 5 matching bases. Per germline, CDR1 SNHLY and CDR2 FYNNEI. Trimming stripped 4 bases from V and 4 bases from J, with 34 bases between. The CDR3 is 21 amino acids. CDR3: CASSGPAGAGGGTFGGYGYTF. The CDR3, as DNA: TGTGCCAGCAGTGGCCCGGCCGGCGCTGGCGGGGGTACATTCGGGGGCTATGGCTACACCTTC.

J is TRBJ1-1 and V is TRBV6-4, with 7 bases aligning to TRBD1. The ends lost 11 bases at V and 2 bases at J; junction bases unmatched: 8. This CDR3 is built from 13 residues. Germline CDR1 reads MRHNA; CDR2 reads SNTAGT. CDR3 in amino acids: CAGEQGTNTEAFF. The CDR3 nucleotides read TGTGCCGGAGAACAGGGGACAAACACTGAAGCTTTCTTT.

This chain connects TRBV6-6 to TRBJ1-6; tentative D call: TRBD1 (6 bases). This CDR3 spans 15 amino acids. CDR1 is MNHNY, CDR2 SVGAGI, per germline (reference sequence). The V end was cut by 6 bases, the J end by 7 bases, with 16 bases between. CDR3: CASRSTGDMNSPLHF. The CDR3 bases are TGTGCCAGCAGGTCCACCGGGGACATGAATTCACCCCTCCACTTT.

A note on this clone: In the same sample, other DNA sequences code for this CDR3. This sequence joins TRBV4-3 and TRBJ2-3, with D possibly matching TRBD2 (5 bases). The V gene lost 1 base and the J gene lost 3 bases, with 11 bases spanning the gap. Germline V gene data show CDR1 as LGHNA and CDR2 as YSLEER. The CDR3 covers 15 residues. This CDR3 is CASSQGLSLTDTQYF. Written as DNA, the CDR3 is TGCGCCAGCAGCCAAGGACTAAGCCTAACAGATACGCAGTATTTT.

The chain recombines TRBV3-1 (or the pseudogene TRBV3-2) with TRBJ1-3; the match to TRBD1 covers 7 bases. J lost 0 bases, V lost 0 bases, and 5 bases had no gene match. This CDR3 has 17 amino acids. Per the germline V gene, CDR1 is LGHDT and CDR2 is YNNKEL (reference sequence). CDR3 residues: CASSQDQGGSSGNTIYF. The CDR3 coding sequence is TGTGCCAGCAGCCAAGACCAGGGGGGAAGCTCTGGAAACACCATATATTTT.

There are a few counts of this clone. The J gene is TRBJ2-7, the V gene TRBV4-1, with D uncertain. Germline V CDR1 and CDR2: MGHRA, YSYEKL. Trimming shortened V by 2 bases and J by 6 bases, and 8 bases separated the two germline ends. CDR3 length: 12 amino acids. The CDR3 reads CASSQSTGEQYF. DNA of the CDR3: TGCGCCAGCAGCCAAAGTACGGGCGAGCAGTACTTC.

This clone was counted a few times. The rearrangement links TRBV21-1 to TRBJ2-5; TRBD2 is the table's D call and was not checked against the DNA. TRBV21-1 is assigned pseudogene status. The CDR3 totals 18 residues. CDR3 region: CASSKASLAGGSGETQYF. The CDR3 coding sequence is TGTGCCAGCAGCAAAGCGTCCCTAGCGGGGGGGAGTGGAGAGACCCAGTACTTC.

V and J are TRBV7-2 and TRBJ2-3; 8 bases agree with TRBD2. Trimming at V came to 5 bases and at J to 6 bases, leaving 7 bases not matched to a gene. The length of the CDR3 is 14 residues. Germline V gene sequence: CDR1 SGHTA, CDR2 FQGNSA. The CDR3 is CASSPSGSWDTQYF. The CDR3 nucleotides are TGTGCCAGCAGCCCGAGCGGGAGTTGGGATACGCAGTATTTT.

In regard to this clone: Other DNA sequences of this sample code for an identical CDR3. V and J are TRBV7-2 and TRBJ1-6, with 11 bases matching TRBD1. V gave up 9 bases and J gave up 10 bases; unmatched junction bases: 17. The CDR3 is 17 amino acids. In germline, CDR1 is SGHTA, CDR2 FQGNSA. Here the CDR3 reads CASSPHLPGQGGSPLHF. The CDR3 DNA sequence: TGTGCCAGTAGCCCCCATTTGCCGGGACAGGGGGGGTCACCCCTCCACTTT. Full variable domain (remainder filled in from reference TRBV7-2 and TRBJ1-6): GAGVSQSPSNKVTEKGKDVELRCDPISGHTALYWYRQSLGQGLEFLIYFQGNSAPDKSGLPSDRFSAERTGGSVSTLTIQRTQQEDSAVYLCASSPHLPGQGGSPLHFGNGTRLTVT.